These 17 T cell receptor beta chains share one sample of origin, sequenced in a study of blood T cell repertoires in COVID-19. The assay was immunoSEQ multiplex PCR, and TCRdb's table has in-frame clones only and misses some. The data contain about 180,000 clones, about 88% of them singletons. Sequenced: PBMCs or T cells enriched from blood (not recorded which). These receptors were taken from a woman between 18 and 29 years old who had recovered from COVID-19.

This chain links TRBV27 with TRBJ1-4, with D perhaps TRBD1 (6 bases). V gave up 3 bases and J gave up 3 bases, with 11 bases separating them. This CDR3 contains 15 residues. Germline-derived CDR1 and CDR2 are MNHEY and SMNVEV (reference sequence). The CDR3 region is CASSFFWGPNEKLFF. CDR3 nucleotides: TGTGCCAGCAGTTTTTTTTGGGGGCCTAATGAAAAACTGTTTTTT.

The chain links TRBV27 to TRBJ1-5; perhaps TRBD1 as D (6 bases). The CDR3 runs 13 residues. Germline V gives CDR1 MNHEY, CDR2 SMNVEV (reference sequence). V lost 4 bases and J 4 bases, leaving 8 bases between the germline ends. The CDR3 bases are TGTGCCAGCAGTTGGACAGATAATCAGCCCCAGCATTTT. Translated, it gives CASSWTDNQPQHF.

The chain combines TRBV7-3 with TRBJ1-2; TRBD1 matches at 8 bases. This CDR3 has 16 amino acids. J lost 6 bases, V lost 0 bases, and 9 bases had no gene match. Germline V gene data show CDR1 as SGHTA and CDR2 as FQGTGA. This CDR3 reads CASSLTRTGINDGYTF. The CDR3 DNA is TGTGCCAGCAGCTTAACACGGACAGGGATCAATGATGGCTACACCTTC. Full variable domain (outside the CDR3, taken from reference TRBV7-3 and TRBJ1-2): GAGVSQTPSNKVTEKGKYVELRCDPISGHTALYWYRQSLGQGPEFLIYFQGTGAADDSGLPNDRFFAVRPEGSVSTLKIQRTERGDSAVYLCASSLTRTGINDGYTFGSGTRLTVV.

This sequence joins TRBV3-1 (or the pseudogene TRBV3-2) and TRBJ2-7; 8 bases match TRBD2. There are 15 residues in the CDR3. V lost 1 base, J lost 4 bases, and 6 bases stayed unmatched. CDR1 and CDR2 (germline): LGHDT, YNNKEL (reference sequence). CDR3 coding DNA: TGTGCCAGCAGCCAAGCGGGGGGGGAGGTTTACGAGCAGTACTTC. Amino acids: CASSQAGGEVYEQYF.

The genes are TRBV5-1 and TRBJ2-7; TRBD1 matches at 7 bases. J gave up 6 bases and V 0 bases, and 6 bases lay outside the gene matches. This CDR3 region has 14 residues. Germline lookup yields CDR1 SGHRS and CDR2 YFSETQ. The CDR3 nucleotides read TGCGCCAGCAGCTTGGGACAGGGCTCGGCCGAGCAGTACTTC. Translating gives CASSLGQGSAEQYF.

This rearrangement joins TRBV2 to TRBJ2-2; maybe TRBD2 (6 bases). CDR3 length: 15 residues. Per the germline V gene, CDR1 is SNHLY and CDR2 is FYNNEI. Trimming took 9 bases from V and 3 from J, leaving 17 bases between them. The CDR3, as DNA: TGTGCCAGAGAGTCTGGGGGAGGACACACCGGGGAGCTGTTTTTT. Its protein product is CARESGGGHTGELFF.

CDR3 residues: CASSLERGINSPLHF. The CDR3 DNA follows: TGTGCCAGCAGCTTGGAACGGGGTATAAATTCACCCCTCCACTTT. V and J are TRBV5-6 and TRBJ1-6, with D unclear. V was trimmed by 0 bases and J by 7 bases, leaving 11 bases between them. The CDR3 is 15 amino acids. Per the germline V gene, CDR1 is SGHDT and CDR2 is YYEEEE.

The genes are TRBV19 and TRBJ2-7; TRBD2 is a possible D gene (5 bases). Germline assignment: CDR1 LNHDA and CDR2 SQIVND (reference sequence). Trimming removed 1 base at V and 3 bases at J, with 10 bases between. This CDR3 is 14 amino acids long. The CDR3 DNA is TGTGCCAGTAGTATAGGTGGAGGACGCTACGAGCAGTACTTC. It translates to CASSIGGGRYEQYF.

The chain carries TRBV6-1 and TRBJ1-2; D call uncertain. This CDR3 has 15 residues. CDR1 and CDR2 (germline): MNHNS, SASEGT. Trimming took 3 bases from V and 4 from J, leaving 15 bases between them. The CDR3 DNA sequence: TGTGCCAGCAGTGACGCGGCCCTTGGTGGCTATGGCTACACCTTC. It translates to CASSDAALGGYGYTF.

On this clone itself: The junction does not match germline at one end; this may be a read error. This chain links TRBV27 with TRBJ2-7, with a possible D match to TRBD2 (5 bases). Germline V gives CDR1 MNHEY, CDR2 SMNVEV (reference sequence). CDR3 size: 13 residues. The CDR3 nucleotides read TGTGCCAGCAGCCTGAACCCGGGATACGGGCAGTACTTC. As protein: CASSLNPGYGQYF.

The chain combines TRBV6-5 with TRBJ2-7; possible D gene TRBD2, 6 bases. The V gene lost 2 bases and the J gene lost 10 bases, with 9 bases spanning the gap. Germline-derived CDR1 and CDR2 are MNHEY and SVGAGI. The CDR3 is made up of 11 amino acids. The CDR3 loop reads CASSYGGFQYF. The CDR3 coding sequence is TGTGCCAGCAGTTACGGGGGGTTTCAGTACTTC.

The CDR3: CASSLRQGANYGYTF. CDR3 DNA sequence: TGTGCCAGCAGTCTTAGACAGGGGGCGAACTATGGCTACACCTTC. This sequence joins TRBV2 and TRBJ1-2; TRBD1 matches at 10 bases. The germline CDR1 and CDR2 sequences are SNHLY and FYNNEI. The CDR3 consists of 15 residues. Germline trimming cut 5 bases from V and 2 bases from J; bases unmatched to any gene: 5.

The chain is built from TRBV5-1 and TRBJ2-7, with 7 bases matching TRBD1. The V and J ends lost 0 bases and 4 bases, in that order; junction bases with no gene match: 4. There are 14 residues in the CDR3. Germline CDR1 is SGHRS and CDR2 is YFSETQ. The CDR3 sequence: CASSLGDSGYEQYF. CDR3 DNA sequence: TGCGCCAGCAGCTTGGGGGACAGCGGATACGAGCAGTACTTC.

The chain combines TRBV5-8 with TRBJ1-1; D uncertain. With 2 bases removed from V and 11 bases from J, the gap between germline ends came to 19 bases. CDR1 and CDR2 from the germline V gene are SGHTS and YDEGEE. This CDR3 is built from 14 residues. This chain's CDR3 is CASSFIRGVTLAFF. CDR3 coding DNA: TGTGCCAGCAGCTTTATTCGTGGAGTCACCCTGGCTTTCTTT.

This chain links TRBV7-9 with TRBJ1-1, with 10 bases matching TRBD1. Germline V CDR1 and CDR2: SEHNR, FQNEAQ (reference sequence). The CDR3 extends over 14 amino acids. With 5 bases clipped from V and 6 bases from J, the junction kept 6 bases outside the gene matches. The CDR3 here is CASSQDRGAPEAFF. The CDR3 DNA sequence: TGTGCCAGCAGCCAGGACAGGGGGGCTCCTGAAGCTTTCTTT.

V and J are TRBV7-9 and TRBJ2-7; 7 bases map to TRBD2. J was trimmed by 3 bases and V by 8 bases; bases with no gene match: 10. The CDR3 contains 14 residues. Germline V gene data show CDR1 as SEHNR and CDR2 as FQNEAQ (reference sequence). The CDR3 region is CASRGGLVGYEQYF. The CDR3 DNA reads TGTGCCAGCCGGGGAGGGCTAGTAGGCTACGAGCAGTACTTC.

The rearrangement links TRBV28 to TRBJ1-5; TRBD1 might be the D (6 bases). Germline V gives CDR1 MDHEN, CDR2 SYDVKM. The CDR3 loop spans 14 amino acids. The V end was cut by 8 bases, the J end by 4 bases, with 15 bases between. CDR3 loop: CASWVTGLNQPQHF. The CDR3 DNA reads TGTGCCAGCTGGGTCACAGGGTTGAATCAGCCCCAGCATTTT.